A single sample gave rise to the 14 T cell receptor beta chains below, sequenced in a study of identical twins. TCRdb redid the calling of the 5' RACE reads with MiXCR, one entry per CDR3 protein. The table lists more than 1.5 million distinct CDR3 sequences, less than 40% of them singletons. Input material: cord blood. These TCRs come from a newborn girl in good health.

The chain joins TRBV9 to TRBJ2-3; 11 nucleotides match TRBD2. The junction had 5 bases not matched to a gene; V was cut back by 0 bases and J by 5 bases. This CDR3 spans 16 amino acids. The V gene's germline CDR1 is SGDLS and CDR2 YYNGEE. CDR3 bases: TGTGCCAGCAGCGTAGGAAGACTAGCGGGATTAGATACGCAGTATTTT. It codes for CASSVGRLAGLDTQYF.

This clonotype was counted at least ten times. V usage is TRBV4-2 and J usage is TRBJ2-3; D unresolved. CDR1 and CDR2 (germline): LGHNA, YNFKEQ. Trimming pared 4 bases from V and 4 bases from J, leaving 9 bases between. CDR3 length: 13 amino acids. The CDR3: CASSPVGSDTQYF. CDR3 coding DNA: TGTGCCAGCAGCCCCGTGGGGTCAGATACGCAGTATTTT.

This clonotype was recorded only once. The chain combines TRBV6-5 with TRBJ2-1; D may be TRBD2 (6 bases). Looked up from germline, CDR1 is MNHEY and CDR2 is SVGAGI. V shed 6 bases and J shed 9 bases, with 12 bases lying between them. The CDR3 covers 12 residues. This chain's CDR3 is CASRQLAGEQFF. The CDR3 DNA follows: TGTGCCAGCAGACAACTAGCTGGTGAGCAGTTCTTC.

This clonotype has more than one count but fewer than ten. The rearrangement joins TRBV29-1 to TRBJ1-2, with no clear D. There are 14 residues in the CDR3. Trimming stripped 2 bases from V and 3 bases from J, with 13 bases between. Germline V gene data show CDR1 as SQVTM and CDR2 as ANQGSEA. CDR3 nucleotide sequence: TGCAGCGTTGAAACATTAGGCGGCTACTATGGCTACACCTTC. It encodes CSVETLGGYYGYTF. The variable domain in full, completed from reference TRBV29-1 and TRBJ1-2, reads SAVISQKPSRDICQRGTSLTIQCQVDSQVTMMFWYRQQPGQSLTLIATANQGSEATYESGFVIDKFPISRPNLTFSTLTVSNMSPEDSSIYLCSVETLGGYYGYTFGSGTRLTVV.

The J gene is TRBJ2-2, the V gene TRBV6-2 or TRBV6-3; D gene unclear. V was trimmed by 2 bases and J by 8 bases, leaving 3 bases between them. The CDR3 has 11 residues. Looked up from germline, CDR1 is MNHEY and CDR2 is SVGEGT. The CDR3 DNA is TGTGCCAGCAGTTACGAAGGGGAGCTGTTTTTT. It yields the protein CASSYEGELFF.

This clonotype appeared a few times. V and J are TRBV25-1 and TRBJ2-1; D remains unclear. CDR1 and CDR2 (germline): MGHDK, SYGVNS. The ends were cut back, 5 bases at V and 10 bases at J, with 12 bases in the middle. This CDR3 spans 12 amino acids. The CDR3 loop is CASSSQYFEQFF. In DNA, the CDR3 is TGTGCCAGCAGTTCTCAGTATTTCGAGCAGTTCTTC.

CDR3 sequence: CASSISSSYNEQFF. As DNA, the CDR3 is TGCGCCAGCAGTATTTCAAGCTCCTACAATGAGCAGTTCTTC. The chain combines TRBV5-1 with TRBJ2-1; no clear D. The V gene lost 5 bases and the J gene lost 0 bases, with 9 bases spanning the gap. The CDR3 contains 14 residues. In germline, CDR1 is SGHRS, CDR2 YFSETQ.

The rearrangement links TRBV6-1 to TRBJ1-5, with D tentatively TRBD1 (5 bases). The length of the CDR3 is 14 residues. V was pared by 6 bases and J by 6 bases, with 15 bases between. In germline, CDR1 is MNHNS, CDR2 SASEGT. CDR3 coding DNA: TGTGCCAGCAGCGGGGCGGGGCCTGGTCAGCCCCAGCATTTT. It translates to CASSGAGPGQPQHF.

The sample holds a few counts of this clonotype. This chain links TRBV29-1 with TRBJ2-7, with TRBD1 matching 7 bases. The V gene's germline CDR1 is SQVTM and CDR2 ANQGSEA. V gave up 3 bases and J gave up 1 base; unmatched junction bases: 6. This CDR3 contains 14 residues. The CDR3 loop is CSVEDDRASYEQYF. Here the CDR3 DNA reads TGCAGCGTTGAGGACGACAGGGCTTCCTACGAGCAGTACTTC.

The V gene is TRBV9, the J gene TRBJ1-2, with 9 positions matching TRBD1. Germline V gives CDR1 SGDLS, CDR2 YYNGEE. With V trimmed by 3 bases and J by 7 bases, 4 bases remained unmatched. The CDR3 is 13 amino acids. In DNA, the CDR3 is TGTGCCAGCAGCGGGGACAGGGACGTTGGCTACACCTTC. Translated, it gives CASSGDRDVGYTF.

J is TRBJ2-1 and V is TRBV20-1; 12 nucleotides agree with TRBD2. From germline, CDR1 is DFQATT and CDR2 SNEGSKA (reference sequence). There are 16 residues in the CDR3. Losses at the gene ends were 1 base for V and 8 bases for J; bases not matched to a gene: 9. The CDR3 is CSARGASGRAIHEQFF. In DNA form, the CDR3 reads TGCAGTGCTAGAGGGGCTAGCGGGAGGGCCATACATGAGCAGTTCTTC.

This sequence joins TRBV4-1 and TRBJ2-7, with 7 bases fitting TRBD2. V trimming: 1 base; J trimming: 4 bases; junction bases outside the gene matches: 4. The germline gives CDR1 MGHRA, CDR2 YSYEKL. CDR3 length: 14 residues. The CDR3 sequence: CASSQVWGGYEQYF. CDR3 coding DNA: TGCGCCAGCAGCCAAGTATGGGGGGGTTACGAGCAGTACTTC.

This clonotype was recorded once. The rearrangement joins TRBV21-1 to TRBJ1-1. TRBV21-1 is listed as a pseudogene. The CDR3 totals 13 residues. CDR3 amino acids: CASSKCSDTEAFF. CDR3 nucleotides: TGTGCCAGCAGCAAATGTAGTGACACTGAAGCTTTCTTT.

V gene TRBV4-2 combines with J gene TRBJ2-1, with 15 positions matching TRBD2. The CDR3 runs 17 residues. V trimming: 3 bases; J trimming: 4 bases; junction bases outside the gene matches: 4. The germline V gene has CDR1 LGHNA and CDR2 YNFKEQ. The chain's CDR3 is CASSHGLAGGPYNEQFF. For the CDR3, the DNA is TGTGCCAGCAGCCACGGACTAGCGGGGGGGCCTTACAATGAGCAGTTCTTC.